Sequencing of this TCR beta chain was carried out in a study of blood T cell repertoires in COVID-19. At the level of the study: Material from acute and convalescent COVID-19 was sourced from the United States, Italy and Spain. From T cells, B-cell-depleted T cells, or PBMCs came the material, which was cDNA or gDNA.

This clone was seen repeatedly, ten times or more. How the authors handled the data: How many nucleated cells were present was estimated from reference gene primer amplification. Sequenced by immunoSEQ multiplex PCR; TCRdb stores in-frame clones only, minus some. The V and J calls and clone size were taken over from that table, and D and trimming were inferred from the DNA. In the table there are some 400,000 clones, roughly 77% of which are singletons. CDR3 size: 13 residues. Germline-derived CDR1 and CDR2 are LGHDT and YNNKEL (reference sequence). Trimming pared 6 bases from V and 3 bases from J, leaving 11 bases between.

The sample consisted of peripheral blood. The gene calls are TRBV3-1 (or the pseudogene TRBV3-2) and TRBJ1-1; D gene unclear. The TCR originated in a human donor with acute or convalescent COVID-19. The donor label of this sample is uncertain. The CDR3 loop is CASSIALDTEAFF. The CDR3 region has the DNA TGTGCCAGCAGTATTGCACTGGACACTGAAGCTTTCTTT.